This T cell receptor beta chain was recovered during a study of cytomegalovirus exposure and HLA in healthy donors. The V and J ends lost 1 base and 6 bases respectively, with 9 bases between them. Per germline, CDR1 SGHTA and CDR2 FQGTGA. The CDR3 runs to 14 residues. General study results and limits: High sensitivity and specificity were reportedly achieved when the classifier diagnosed cytomegalovirus status. With later analysis, a missense DCLRE1C variant became linked to TCR beta V- and J-gene trimming.

In the case of this clone: Its antigen is still unknown.

Researchers ran the PCR with 60 Vbeta and 13 Jbeta primers. The table came from immunoSEQ multiplex PCR; TCRdb's copy has only in-frame clones and leaves some out. The listing records 130,000 or so clones. The specimen was PBMCs. The TCR comes from a woman in her thirties or forties in good health and CMV-seronegative. V usage is TRBV7-3 and J usage is TRBJ1-4, with D unclear. The CDR3 nucleotides read TGTGCCAGCAGCTTAAGGCGCGGGGATGAAAAACTGTTTTTT. Its translation: CASSLRRGDEKLFF.